This record covers a single T cell receptor beta chain. Its antigen is still unknown. Clones were read by immunoSEQ multiplex PCR, and TCRdb kept only the in-frame ones, dropping some. Of more than 65,000 clones in the sample, 80% to 85% were seen once. Before any sequencing was done, the ViraFEST assay used viral peptide pools to expand antigen-specific CD4+ T cells. The authors isolated CD4+ T cells after roughly 10 days of culture. As their vaccination, participants received two doses of either BNT162b2 or mRNA-1273. The data were taken from a study of vaccination effects on CD4 cells after COVID-19. Whole-study results and caveats: Late in the post-vaccination period, infection-induced and vaccine-induced clones underwent marked clonal contraction.

The CDR3 runs to 16 residues. V lost 1 base to trimming and J lost 0 bases, with 7 bases between them. Germline assignment: CDR1 SNHLY and CDR2 FYNNEI. The V call is TRBV2, the J call TRBJ1-6; D is ambiguous. This clonotype was sampled from a human donor who received a COVID-19 vaccine. The sequences come from CD4+ T cells from PBMCs cultured with HCoV-229E spike peptides, collected after COVID-19 vaccination. CDR3: CASSEGESSYNSPLHF. The CDR3 DNA reads as TGTGCCAGCAGTGAAGGGGAGAGCTCCTATAATTCACCCCTCCACTTT.